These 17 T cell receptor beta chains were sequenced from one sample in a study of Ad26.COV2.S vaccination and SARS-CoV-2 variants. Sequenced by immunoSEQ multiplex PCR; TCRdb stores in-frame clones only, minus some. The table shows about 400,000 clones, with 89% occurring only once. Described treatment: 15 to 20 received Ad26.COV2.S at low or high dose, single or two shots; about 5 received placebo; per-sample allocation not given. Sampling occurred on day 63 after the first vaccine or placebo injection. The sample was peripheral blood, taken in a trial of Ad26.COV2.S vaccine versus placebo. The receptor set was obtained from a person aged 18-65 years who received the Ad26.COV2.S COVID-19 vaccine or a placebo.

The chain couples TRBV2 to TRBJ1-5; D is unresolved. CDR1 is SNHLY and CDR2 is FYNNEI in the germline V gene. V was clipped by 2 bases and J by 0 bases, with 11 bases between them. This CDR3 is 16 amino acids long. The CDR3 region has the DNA TGTGCCAGCAGTGAATTTCGGAGGTCTAGCAATCAGCCCCAGCATTTT. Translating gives CASSEFRRSSNQPQHF. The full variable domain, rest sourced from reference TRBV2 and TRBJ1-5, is EPEVTQTPSHQVTQMGQEVILRCVPISNHLYFYWYRQILGQKVEFLVSFYNNEISEKSEIFDDQFSVERPDGSNFTLKIRSTKLEDSAMYFCASSEFRRSSNQPQHFGDGTRLSIL.

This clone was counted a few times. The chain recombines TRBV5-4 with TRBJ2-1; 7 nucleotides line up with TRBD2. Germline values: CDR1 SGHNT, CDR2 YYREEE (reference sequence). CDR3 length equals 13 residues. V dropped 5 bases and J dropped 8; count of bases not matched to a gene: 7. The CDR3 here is CASSPTAGDEQFF. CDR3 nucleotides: TGTGCCAGCAGTCCCACTGCGGGAGATGAGCAGTTCTTC.

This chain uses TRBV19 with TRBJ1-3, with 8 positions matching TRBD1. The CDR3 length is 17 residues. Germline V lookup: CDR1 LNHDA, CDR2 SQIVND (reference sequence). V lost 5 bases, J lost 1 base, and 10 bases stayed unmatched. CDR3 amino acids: CASSAITGGISGNTIYF. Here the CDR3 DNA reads TGTGCCAGTAGTGCCATCACAGGGGGGATTTCTGGAAACACCATATATTTT.

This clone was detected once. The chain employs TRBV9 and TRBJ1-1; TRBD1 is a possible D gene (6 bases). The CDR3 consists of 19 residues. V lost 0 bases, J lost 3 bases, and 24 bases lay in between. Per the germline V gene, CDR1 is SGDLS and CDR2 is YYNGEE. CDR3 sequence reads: CASSVDAGGAGPLDTEAFF. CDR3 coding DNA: TGTGCCAGCAGCGTAGATGCGGGGGGCGCGGGTCCATTGGACACTGAAGCTTTCTTT.

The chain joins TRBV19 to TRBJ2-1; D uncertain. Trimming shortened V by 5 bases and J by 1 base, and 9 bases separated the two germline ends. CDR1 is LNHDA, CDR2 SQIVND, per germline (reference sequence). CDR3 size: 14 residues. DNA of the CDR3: TGTGCCAGTAGTGACCAGAGTTCCTACAATGAGCAGTTCTTC. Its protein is CASSDQSSYNEQFF.

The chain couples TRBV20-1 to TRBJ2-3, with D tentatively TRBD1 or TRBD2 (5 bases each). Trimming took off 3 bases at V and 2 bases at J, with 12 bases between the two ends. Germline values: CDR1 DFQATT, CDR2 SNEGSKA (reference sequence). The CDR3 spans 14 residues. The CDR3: CSASLIGTTDTQYF. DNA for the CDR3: TGCAGTGCTAGTTTGATCGGGACCACAGATACGCAGTATTTT.

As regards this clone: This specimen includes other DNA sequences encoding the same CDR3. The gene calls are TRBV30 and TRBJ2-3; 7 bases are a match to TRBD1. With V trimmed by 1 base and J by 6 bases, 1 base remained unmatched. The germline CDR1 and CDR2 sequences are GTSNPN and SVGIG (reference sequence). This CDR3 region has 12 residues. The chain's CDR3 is CAWSGGGDTQYF. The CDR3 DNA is TGTGCCTGGAGTGGAGGGGGCGATACGCAGTATTTT.

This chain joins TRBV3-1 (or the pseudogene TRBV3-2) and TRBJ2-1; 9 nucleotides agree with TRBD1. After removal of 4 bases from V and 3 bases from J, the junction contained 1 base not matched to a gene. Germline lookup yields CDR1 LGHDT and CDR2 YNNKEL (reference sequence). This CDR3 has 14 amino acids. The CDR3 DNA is TGTGCCAGCAGCCGACAGGGGGGCTACAATGAGCAGTTCTTC. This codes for CASSRQGGYNEQFF.

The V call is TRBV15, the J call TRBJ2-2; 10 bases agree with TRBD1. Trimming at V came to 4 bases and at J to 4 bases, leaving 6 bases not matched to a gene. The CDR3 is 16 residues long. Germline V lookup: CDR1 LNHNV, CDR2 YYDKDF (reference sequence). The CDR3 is CATSKRTGGITGELFF. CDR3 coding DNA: TGTGCCACCAGCAAACGGACAGGGGGGATCACCGGGGAGCTGTTTTTT.

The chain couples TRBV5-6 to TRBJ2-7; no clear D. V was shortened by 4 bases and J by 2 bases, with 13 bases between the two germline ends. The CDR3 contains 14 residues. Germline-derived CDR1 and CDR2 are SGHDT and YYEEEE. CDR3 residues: CASSLPGSTYEQYF. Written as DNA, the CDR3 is TGTGCCAGCAGCCTCCCCGGGTCCACCTACGAGCAGTACTTC.

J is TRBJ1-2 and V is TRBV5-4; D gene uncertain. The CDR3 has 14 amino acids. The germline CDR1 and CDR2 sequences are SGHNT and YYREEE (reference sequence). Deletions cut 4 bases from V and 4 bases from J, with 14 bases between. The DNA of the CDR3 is TGTGCCAGCAGCGCCACCCGGGGTACCTATGGCTACACCTTC. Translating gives CASSATRGTYGYTF.

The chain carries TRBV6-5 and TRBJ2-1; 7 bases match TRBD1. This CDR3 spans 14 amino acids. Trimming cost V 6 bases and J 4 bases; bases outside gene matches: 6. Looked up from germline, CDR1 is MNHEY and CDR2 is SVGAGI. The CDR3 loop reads CASSFSTGYNEQFF. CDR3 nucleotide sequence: TGTGCCAGCAGCTTTTCGACAGGGTACAATGAGCAGTTCTTC.

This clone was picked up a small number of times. In nucleotides, the CDR3 is TGCGCCAGCAGCGGGACTAGCGGGAGGGCCAATGAGCAGTTCTTC. Translation gives CASSGTSGRANEQFF. The rearrangement links TRBV5-1 to TRBJ2-1; 16 bases agree with TRBD2. The CDR3 is 15 amino acids. Germline V gene lookup returns CDR1 SGHRS and CDR2 YFSETQ. J lost 6 bases, V lost 4 bases, and 1 base had no gene match.

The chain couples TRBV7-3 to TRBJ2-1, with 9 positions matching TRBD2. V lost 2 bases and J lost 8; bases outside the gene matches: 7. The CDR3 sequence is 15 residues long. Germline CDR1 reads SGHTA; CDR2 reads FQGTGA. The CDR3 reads CASSLGPIAGDEQFF. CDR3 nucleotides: TGTGCCAGCAGCTTAGGTCCTATAGCGGGAGATGAGCAGTTCTTC.

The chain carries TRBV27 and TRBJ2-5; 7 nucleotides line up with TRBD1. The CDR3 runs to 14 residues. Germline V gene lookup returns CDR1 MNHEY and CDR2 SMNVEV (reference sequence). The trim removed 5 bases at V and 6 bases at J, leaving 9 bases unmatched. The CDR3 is CASSPTQGTKTQYF. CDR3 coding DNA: TGTGCCAGCAGTCCAACACAGGGGACAAAGACCCAGTACTTC.

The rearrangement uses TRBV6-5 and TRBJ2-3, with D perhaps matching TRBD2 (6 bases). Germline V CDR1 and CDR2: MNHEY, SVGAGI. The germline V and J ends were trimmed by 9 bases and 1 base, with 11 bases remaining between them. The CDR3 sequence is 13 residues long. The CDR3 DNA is TGTGCCAGACGGGACTTCGGCACAGATACGCAGTATTTT. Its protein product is CARRDFGTDTQYF.

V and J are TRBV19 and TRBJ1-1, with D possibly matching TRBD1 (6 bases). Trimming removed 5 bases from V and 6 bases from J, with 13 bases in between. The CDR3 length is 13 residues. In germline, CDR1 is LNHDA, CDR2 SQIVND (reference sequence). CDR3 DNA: TGTGCCAGTAGTCCCCACAGGGCACCTGAAGCTTTCTTT. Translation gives CASSPHRAPEAFF.